The 10 T cell receptor beta chains below were found in one sample sequenced in a study of T cell repertoires in cytomegalovirus infection. In TCRdb, the reads were re-called with MiXCR into one record per CDR3 protein. The table has 250,000 to 400,000 distinct CDR3 sequences, roughly 25% seen once. These TCRs' antigens remain unknown. The sample in question was cultured PBMCs, obtained from culture after CMV antigen stimulation. These receptors all come from a human donor in good health (CMV status not recorded). Some clones in this sample may be carry-over from other donors' samples.

In this sample, this clonotype turned up once. The CDR3 here is CASSFDGIPGYNSPLHF. The CDR3 DNA sequence: TGTGCCAGCAGTTTCGACGGGATCCCCGGATATAATTCACCCCTCCACTTT. The V gene is TRBV12-3 or TRBV12-4, the J gene TRBJ1-6; no definite D call. CDR3 size: 17 residues. V lost 3 bases to trimming and J lost 4 bases, with 16 bases between them.

The table lists this clonotype with a few counts. V is TRBV4-1 and J is TRBJ2-1, with 12 bases that match TRBD2. Germline CDR1 reads MGHRA; CDR2 reads YSYEKL. The CDR3 is 18 residues long. Trimming cost V 4 bases and J 4 bases; bases outside gene matches: 11. The CDR3 region has the DNA TGCGCCAGCAGCCTTTCCTTACCAACTAGCGGGGGGTACAATGAGCAGTTCTTC. This sequence encodes CASSLSLPTSGGYNEQFF.

This chain links TRBV7-9 with TRBJ2-5; 7 nucleotides align to TRBD2. CDR3 length equals 15 residues. V shed 3 bases and J 4 bases; nucleotides not matched to a gene: 8. The V gene's germline CDR1 is SEHNR and CDR2 FQNEAQ (reference sequence). CDR3 sequence: CASSFPAGVGETQYF. The CDR3 nucleotides are TGTGCCAGCAGCTTCCCCGCGGGAGTGGGAGAGACCCAGTACTTC.

This clonotype was detected ten times or more. The gene calls are TRBV12-3 or TRBV12-4 and TRBJ2-5; TRBD1 agrees at 7 bases. After removal of 7 bases from V and 5 bases from J, the junction contained 7 bases not matched to a gene. There are 13 residues in the CDR3. The CDR3 reads CASTLQGSETQYF. CDR3 bases: TGTGCCAGCACCCTACAGGGGTCGGAGACCCAGTACTTC.

This clonotype was detected only a few times. The chain uses TRBV11-2 and TRBJ1-6; unclear D gene. Trimming left V 3 bases short and J 3 bases short, with 9 bases between. This CDR3 has 15 amino acids. Per the germline V gene, CDR1 is SGHAT and CDR2 is FQNNGV. CDR3 amino acids: CASSFFGVYNSPLHF. For the CDR3, the DNA is TGTGCCAGCAGCTTTTTTGGAGTCTATAATTCACCCCTCCACTTT.

In its sample, this clonotype was seen many times. V is TRBV7-2 and J is TRBJ2-7, with 9 bases aligning to TRBD1. V dropped 5 bases and J dropped 6; count of bases not matched to a gene: 8. Per the germline V gene, CDR1 is SGHTA and CDR2 is FQGNSA. The CDR3 totals 14 residues. The CDR3 coding sequence is TGTGCCAGCAGCCCCCAACAGGGGGCGGGCGAGCAGTACTTC. Amino acids: CASSPQQGAGEQYF.

In its sample, this clonotype was seen a few times. The J gene is TRBJ2-1, the V gene TRBV11-1, with a tentative D call TRBD2 (5 bases). CDR1 and CDR2 from the germline V gene are SGHAT and FQDESV (reference sequence). The CDR3 consists of 13 residues. With 1 base removed from V and 6 bases from J, the gap between germline ends came to 7 bases. The DNA of the CDR3 is TGTGCCAGCAGCTTAGTTCGGGGCAATGAGCAGTTCTTC. Translated: CASSLVRGNEQFF.

This clonotype came up many times. This chain links TRBV7-9 with TRBJ1-4, with D maybe TRBD1 (5 bases). The CDR3 runs 13 residues. Looked up from germline, CDR1 is SEHNR and CDR2 is FQNEAQ (reference sequence). The V gene lost 5 bases and the J gene lost 7 bases, with 11 bases spanning the gap. CDR3 bases: TGTGCCAGCAGCAACGGACAATTTGAAAAACTGTTTTTT. The encoded protein is CASSNGQFEKLFF.

This clonotype was seen ten or more times. The chain is built from TRBV12-3 or TRBV12-4 and TRBJ2-1; 8 bases are a match to TRBD2. Losses at the gene ends were 5 bases for V and 2 bases for J; bases not matched to a gene: 5. The CDR3 consists of 15 residues. The CDR3 region has the DNA TGTGCCAGCAGTCCTCCGGGACTAGCCTACAATGAGCAGTTCTTC. This encodes CASSPPGLAYNEQFF.

In its sample, this clonotype was seen many times. This chain uses TRBV7-2 with TRBJ2-7, with D possibly matching TRBD2 (5 bases). The germline V gene has CDR1 SGHTA and CDR2 FQGNSA. Between the trimmed V and J ends, which lost 5 bases and 8 bases, there was a span of 13 bases. This CDR3 comprises 12 residues. In DNA, the CDR3 is TGTGCCAGCAGCGTAGACTACTCCAAGCAGTACTTC. Protein: CASSVDYSKQYF.